Presented here are 7 T cell receptor beta chains from one specimen sequenced in a study of immune heterogeneity within non-small cell lung tumors. Per sample, approximately 580 ng of bulk tumor genomic DNA was the template used. From each primary tumor, several far-apart biopsies were obtained during surgery. Patients with untreated, newly diagnosed non-small cell lung cancer underwent curative surgery. TCR beta CDR3 regions came from multiplex PCR with 32 forward V and 13 reverse J primers. From the multiplex PCR reads, TCRdb called clonotypes with MiXCR, one entry per CDR3 protein. The table includes 20,000 to 25,000 distinct CDR3 sequences, approximately 30% detected once. Sample: lung tumor tissue. These TCRs come from a man in his forties with non-small cell lung cancer.

This clonotype was seen more than once but under ten times. The V gene is TRBV30, the J gene TRBJ1-1, with D perhaps matching TRBD1 (6 bases). Germline-derived CDR1 and CDR2 are GTSNPN and SVGIG (reference sequence). The V end lost 3 bases, the J end lost 5 bases, and 13 bases lay between the germline ends. The CDR3 contains 13 residues. The CDR3: CAWRNREVTEAFF. The CDR3 DNA reads as TGTGCCTGGAGAAACAGGGAGGTTACTGAAGCTTTCTTT.

A word on this clonotype: The CDR3 ends on some other residue instead of the conserved phenylalanine or tryptophan, so this is likely a read error. It is unclear where the CDR3 begins or ends on the DNA, so no DNA is shown, and the CDR3 is as TCRdb lists it. This sequence joins TRBV6-2 or TRBV6-3 and TRBJ2-1. Inclusive of both ends, the CDR3 amounts to 15 amino acids. Germline loops: CDR1 MNHEY, CDR2 SVGEGT. The CDR3 protein is CASSASESCYNEQLL.

V usage is TRBV5-6 and J usage is TRBJ1-1; no clear D gene. The CDR3 runs 14 residues. Trimming took off 1 base at V and 1 base at J, with 8 bases between the two ends. Germline CDR1 reads SGHDT; CDR2 reads YYEEEE. Here the CDR3 DNA reads TGTGCCAGCAGCTTGAGACGGAAGAACACTGAAGCTTTCTTT. Translated: CASSLRRKNTEAFF.

Regarding this clonotype: The junction differs from germline at one of its ends, possibly a read error. The DNA of the CDR3 is TGTGCCAGCAGCCTAACCGGGTCCGGGGAGCTGTTTTTT. Protein sequence: CASSLTGSGELFF. The V call is TRBV7-3, the J call TRBJ2-2; D not certain. Germline assignment: CDR1 SGHTA and CDR2 FQGTGA. The CDR3 sequence is 13 residues long.

This clonotype was seen more than once but under ten times. This CDR3 reads CASSPDAEIQYF. As DNA, the CDR3 is TGTGCCAGCAGCCCCGACGCCGAGATTCAGTACTTC. The chain joins TRBV7-9 to TRBJ2-4; no definite D call. The ends were cut back, 5 bases at V and 10 bases at J, with 12 bases in the middle. The CDR3 runs 12 residues. Germline V gene data show CDR1 as SEHNR and CDR2 as FQNEAQ (reference sequence).

The chain employs TRBV7-9 and TRBJ2-7; 9 bases fit TRBD1. J gave up 0 bases and V 5 bases, and 5 bases lay outside the gene matches. Germline V CDR1 and CDR2: SEHNR, FQNEAQ (reference sequence). The CDR3 sequence is 15 residues long. This chain's CDR3 is CASSPGTGTSYEQYF. Here the CDR3 DNA reads TGTGCCAGCAGCCCAGGGACAGGGACCTCCTACGAGCAGTACTTC.

This clonotype was counted a single time. A much larger clone lies a single base off, so this may be a read error. This chain uses TRBV9 with TRBJ1-2; D not resolved. From germline, CDR1 is SGDLS and CDR2 YYNGEE. V was pared by 0 bases and J by 8 bases, with 14 bases between. The CDR3 runs to 14 residues. The DNA for the CDR3 is TGTGCCAGCAGCGTAGGAGTGAGGGTTAGCGGCTACACCTTC. Its translation is CASSVGVRVSGYTF. The full variable domain, its missing parts supplied by reference TRBV9 and TRBJ1-2, is DSGVTQTPKHLITATGQRVTLRCSPRSGDLSVYWYQQSLDQGLQFLIQYYNGEERAKGNILERFSAQQFPDLHSELNLSSLELGDSALYFCASSVGVRVSGYTFGSGTRLTVV.